A selection of T cell receptor beta chains follows, all from one sample in a study of T cells in Graves' hyperthyroidism and ophthalmopathy. Each CDR3 protein is one row after TCRdb ran MiXCR on the multiplex PCR reads. Of roughly 170,000 distinct CDR3 sequences listed, around 15% are singletons. The sample taken for sequencing was blood. These receptor sequences come from a woman aged 45-60 years with Graves' hyperthyroidism. Both conserved end residues are part of each CDR3. Fields, in order: V gene, D gene, J gene, clone size, CDR3 DNA, CDR3 protein. A D gene is named only where the DNA matches it firmly. Clone size, where shown, is once, few, many, or a class for clones that have expanded.

>TRBV7-8|TRBD1|TRBJ1-4|many
TGTGCCAGCAGCTTAAACAGGGGTCGAAATGAAAAACTGTTTTTT
CASSLNRGRNEKLFF
>TRBV27|TRBD2|TRBJ2-1|-
TGTGCCAGCAGTTCCGGGACTAGCGTGTGGAATGAGCAGTTCTTC
CASSSGTSVWNEQFF
>TRBV5-1|-|TRBJ1-1|few
TGCGCCAGCAGCTTGGACAGGTCGGACGGATTGAACACTGAAGCTTTCTTT
CASSLDRSDGLNTEAFF
>TRBV6-1|-|TRBJ2-5|-
TGTGCCAGCAGTGTCTCCAGGGGTAAGACCCAGTACTTC
CASSVSRGKTQYF
>TRBV2|-|TRBJ1-2|many
TGTGCCAGCAGCCCATCTGCGGTACTGAACTATGGCTACACCTTC
CASSPSAVLNYGYTF
>TRBV3-1|-|TRBJ2-2|many
TGTGCCAGCAGCCAGCTTGGGGGGGAGCTGTTTTTT
CASSQLGGELFF
>TRBV19|TRBD1|TRBJ2-2|many
TGTGCCAGTAGTTGGGGACAGGGGATCGGGGAGCTGTTTTTT
CASSWGQGIGELFF
>TRBV2|-|TRBJ1-1|-
TGTGCCAGCAGTGCTCTCCCAAGCGGGTCCCCCAACACTGAAGCTTTCTTT
CASSALPSGSPNTEAFF
>TRBV20-1|TRBD2|TRBJ2-5|many
TGCAGTGCTACTGCGGGGGGGCCTTACCAAGAGACCCAGTACTTC
CSATAGGPYQETQYF
>TRBV27|-|TRBJ2-7|-
TGTGCCAGCAGCCTTCAGGAGGGCGGGCGGTACGAGCAGTACTTC
CASSLQEGGRYEQYF
>TRBV11-2|TRBD2|TRBJ2-1|many
TGTGCCAGCAGCTTAGAGGGACTAGTCTACAATGAGCAGTTCTTC
CASSLEGLVYNEQFF
>TRBV11-2|TRBD2|TRBJ2-3|many
TGTGCCAGCAGCCCGGGGACTAGCGGGGGCCCAGGAACAGATACGCAGTATTTT
CASSPGTSGGPGTDTQYF
>TRBV28|-|TRBJ2-7|many
TGTGCCAGCAGTTTACACAAGACCTACGAGCAGTACTTC
CASSLHKTYEQYF
>TRBV28|-|TRBJ2-5|many
TGTGCCAGCAAGGTCCAGGCGACGGGAGAGACCCAGTACTTC
CASKVQATGETQYF
>TRBV11-2|-|TRBJ2-5|many
TGTGCCAGCAGTCACTGGGGCCAAGAGACCCAGTACTTC
CASSHWGQETQYF
>TRBV10-3|-|TRBJ2-7|many
TGTGCCATATCGGCGGGACAAACCTACGAGCAGTACTTC
CAISAGQTYEQYF
>TRBV7-2|-|TRBJ2-5|-
TGTGCCAGCAGCTCTACTTTCTGGGAGACCCAGTACTTC
CASSSTFWETQYF
>TRBV27|-|TRBJ2-2|many
TGTGCCAGCAGTTTAGGCGGGGCCGGGGAGCTGTTTTTT
CASSLGGAGELFF
>TRBV29-1|-|TRBJ1-2|many
TGCAGCGTTTCCCGTCCGACAGGTGGCTACACCTTC
CSVSRPTGGYTF
>TRBV29-1|TRBD2|TRBJ2-5|-
TGCAGCGTTCGCGGGGGGACTAGCGGGGGGCAAGAGACCCAGTACTTC
CSVRGGTSGGQETQYF
>TRBV11-2|-|TRBJ1-2|many
TGTGCCAGCAGCTCCGTCGGGACTGATCTTCTAAATGGCTACACCTTC
CASSSVGTDLLNGYTF